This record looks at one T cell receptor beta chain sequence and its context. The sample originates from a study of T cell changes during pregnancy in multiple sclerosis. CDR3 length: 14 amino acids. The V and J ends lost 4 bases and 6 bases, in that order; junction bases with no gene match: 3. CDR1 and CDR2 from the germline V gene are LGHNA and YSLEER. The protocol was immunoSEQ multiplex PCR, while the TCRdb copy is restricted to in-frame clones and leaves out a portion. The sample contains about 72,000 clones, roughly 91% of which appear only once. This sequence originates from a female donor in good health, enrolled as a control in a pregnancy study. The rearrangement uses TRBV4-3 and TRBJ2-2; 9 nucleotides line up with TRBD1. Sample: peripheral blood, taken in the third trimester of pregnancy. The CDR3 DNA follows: TGCGCCAGCAGCCCTCGACAGGGGGCCGGGGAGCTGTTTTTT. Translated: CASSPRQGAGELFF.